The TCR beta chain under discussion was sequenced for a study of PD-L1 blockade in urothelial cancer. Study-level background: Administration of atezolizumab to patients began in the mid-2010s, at 1,200 mg intravenously every 3 weeks. Patients' histories included 0 to 3 prior chemotherapy regimens.

Study-wide findings and caveats: Durable-benefit patients expanded tumor-associated blood clones more at 3 weeks.

This CDR3 is built from 14 residues. The V gene's germline CDR1 is SGHAT and CDR2 FQNNGV. V gave up 1 base and J gave up 4 bases, with 11 bases separating them. Sequencing used immunoSEQ multiplex PCR; TCRdb keeps in-frame clones, though not all of them. The sample holds about 39,000 clones, 80% to 90% seen once. With respect to this clone: Its antigen is currently unknown.

This TCR was sampled from a man aged 60-69 years with urothelial cancer. V gene TRBV11-2 combines with J gene TRBJ2-7, with D maybe TRBD2 (6 bases). Sequenced material: PBMCs, taken around atezolizumab (anti-PD-L1) treatment. The DNA for the CDR3 is TGTGCCAGCAGCTTAGCGGCGGGAATGTACGAGCAGTACTTC. This sequence encodes CASSLAAGMYEQYF.